Each of the 2 T cell receptor beta chains below was sequenced from the same sample in a study of blood T cell repertoires in COVID-19. Only in-frame clones appear in the TCRdb table, and some are missing; sequencing was by immunoSEQ multiplex PCR. The sample records about 70,000 clones, around 80% being singletons. The sample comprised peripheral blood. All receptors come from a man aged 65-85 years who had recovered from COVID-19.

The chain uses TRBV3-1 (or the pseudogene TRBV3-2) and TRBJ2-5; perhaps TRBD1 as D (6 bases). V lost 4 bases, J lost 5 bases, and 17 bases lay in between. The CDR3 runs to 15 residues. The V gene's germline CDR1 is LGHDT and CDR2 YNNKEL (reference sequence). This chain's CDR3 is CASSPETGLGETQYF. The CDR3 DNA is TGTGCCAGCAGCCCGGAGACAGGCCTAGGCGAGACCCAGTACTTC.

The V call is TRBV4-3, the J call TRBJ1-1, with no clear D. The CDR3 is 13 amino acids. Germline V lookup: CDR1 LGHNA, CDR2 YSLEER. V was trimmed by 4 bases and J by 3 bases, leaving 9 bases between them. CDR3 protein: CASSPRRHTEAFF. The DNA of the CDR3 is TGCGCCAGCAGCCCCCGGAGGCACACTGAAGCTTTCTTT.